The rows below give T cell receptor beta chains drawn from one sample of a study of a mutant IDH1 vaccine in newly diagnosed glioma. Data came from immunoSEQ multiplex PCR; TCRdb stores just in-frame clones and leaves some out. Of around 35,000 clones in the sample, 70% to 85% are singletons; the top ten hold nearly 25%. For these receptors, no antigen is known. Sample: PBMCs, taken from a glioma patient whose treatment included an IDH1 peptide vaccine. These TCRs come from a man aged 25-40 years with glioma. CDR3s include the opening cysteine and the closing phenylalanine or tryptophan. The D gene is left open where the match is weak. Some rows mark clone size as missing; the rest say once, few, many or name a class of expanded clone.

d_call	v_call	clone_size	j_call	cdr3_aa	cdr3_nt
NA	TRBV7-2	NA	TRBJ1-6	CASSPQGDSPLHF	TGTGCCAGCAGCCCACAGGGCGATTCACCCCTCCACTTT
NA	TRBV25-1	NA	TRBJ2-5	CASSNGVIRETQYF	TGTGCCAGCAGTAATGGAGTTATTAGAGAGACCCAGTACTTC
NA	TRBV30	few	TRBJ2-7	CACRGSYEQYF	TGTGCCTGCCGCGGTTCCTACGAGCAGTACTTC
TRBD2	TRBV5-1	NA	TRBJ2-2	CASSSRTSGGTGELFF	TGCGCCAGCAGCTCCCGGACTAGCGGGGGCACCGGGGAGCTGTTTTTT
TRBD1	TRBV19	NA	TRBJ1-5	CASSKGLGQGSFQPQHF	TGTGCCAGTAGCAAAGGTCTTGGACAGGGGTCGTTCCAGCCCCAGCATTTT
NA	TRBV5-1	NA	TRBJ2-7	CASSLDRTYEQYF	TGCGCCAGCAGCTTGGATAGAACCTACGAGCAGTACTTC
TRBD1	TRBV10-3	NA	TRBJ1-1	CAISEYSTGTGGEAFF	TGTGCCATCAGTGAGTACTCGACAGGGACGGGCGGTGAAGCTTTCTTT
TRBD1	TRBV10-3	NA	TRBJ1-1	CAISERYRQGEDTEAFF	TGTGCCATCAGTGAGCGTTATAGACAGGGGGAAGACACTGAAGCTTTCTTT
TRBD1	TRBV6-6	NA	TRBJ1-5	CASRYRGVNQPQHF	TGTGCCAGCAGATACAGGGGAGTCAATCAGCCCCAGCATTTT
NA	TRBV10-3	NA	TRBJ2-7	CAISVDAGPLYEQYF	TGTGCCATCAGTGTGGATGCGGGACCCTTATACGAGCAGTACTTC
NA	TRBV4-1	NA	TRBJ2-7	CASSQILQTGILGQYF	TGCGCCAGCAGCCAAATCCTACAGACTGGGATTCTCGGGCAGTACTTC
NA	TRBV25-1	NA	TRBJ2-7	CASSDPGAYEQYF	TGTGCCAGCAGTGACCCAGGGGCGTACGAGCAGTACTTC
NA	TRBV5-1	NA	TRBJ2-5	CASSDPGHPGQTQYF	TGCGCCAGCAGCGATCCGGGACACCCGGGGCAGACCCAGTACTTC
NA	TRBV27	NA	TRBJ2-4	CASSLSQWQDPAAKNIQYF	TGTGCCAGCAGTTTATCGCAGTGGCAAGATCCGGCAGCCAAAAACATTCAGTACTTC
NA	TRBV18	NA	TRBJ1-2	CASSPAGQFNYGYTF	TGTGCCAGCTCACCCGCGGGACAATTTAACTATGGCTACACCTTC
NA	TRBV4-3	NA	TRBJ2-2	CASSQGLGAGENTGELFF	TGCGCCAGCAGCCAAGGTTTGGGGGCTGGGGAGAACACCGGGGAGCTGTTTTTT
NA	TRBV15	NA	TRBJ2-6	CATSRDGAPDPGANVLTF	TGTGCCACCAGCAGAGATGGGGCGCCGGACCCTGGGGCCAACGTCCTGACTTTC
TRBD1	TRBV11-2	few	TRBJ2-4	CASRSYRGTKNIQYF	TGTGCCAGCAGGTCGTACAGGGGGACCAAAAACATTCAGTACTTC
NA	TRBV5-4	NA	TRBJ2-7	CASSLEFSYEQYF	TGTGCCAGCAGCTTGGAGTTCTCCTACGAGCAGTACTTC
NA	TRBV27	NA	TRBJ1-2	CASSSSVGRVYGYTF	TGTGCCAGCAGTTCGTCTGTAGGACGGGTGTATGGCTACACCTTC
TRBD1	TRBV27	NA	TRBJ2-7	CASSLGQGRGEQYF	TGTGCCAGCAGTTTAGGACAGGGCCGAGGCGAGCAGTACTTC
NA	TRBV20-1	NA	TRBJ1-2	CSALNYGYTF	TGCAGTGCTCTCAACTATGGCTACACCTTC
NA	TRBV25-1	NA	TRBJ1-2	CASSDPLGVSGYTF	TGTGCCAGCAGTGACCCACTGGGTGTTTCCGGCTACACCTTC
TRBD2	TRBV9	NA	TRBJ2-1	CASSVEIERGAYNEQFF	TGTGCCAGCAGCGTAGAGATAGAGCGGGGGGCCTACAATGAGCAGTTCTTC
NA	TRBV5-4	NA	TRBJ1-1	CASSLAANTEAFF	TGTGCCAGCAGCTTGGCCGCGAACACTGAAGCTTTCTTT
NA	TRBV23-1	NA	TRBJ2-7	CASSQPDQRAYEQYF	TGCGCCAGCAGTCAGCCGGATCAGCGGGCCTACGAGCAGTACTTC
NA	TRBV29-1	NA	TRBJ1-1	CSVDGRSYYTEAFF	TGCAGCGTTGACGGCCGTAGTTATTACACTGAAGCTTTCTTT
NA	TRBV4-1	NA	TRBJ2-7	CASSQESSGLSYEQYF	TGCGCCAGCAGCCAAGAATCCAGCGGGCTTTCCTACGAGCAGTACTTC
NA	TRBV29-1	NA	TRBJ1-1	CSLRTHHIPIMNTEAFF	TGCAGCCTTAGGACCCACCATATCCCTATAATGAACACTGAAGCTTTCTTT
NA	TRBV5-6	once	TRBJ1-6	CASSLGPFSYNSPLHF	TGTGCCAGCAGCTTGGGTCCGTTCTCCTATAATTCACCCCTCCACTTT
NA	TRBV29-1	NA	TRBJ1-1	CSVGLTRSTEAFF	TGCAGCGTTGGATTGACGAGGTCCACTGAAGCTTTCTTT
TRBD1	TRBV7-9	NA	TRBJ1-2	CASSSGSGTGYNTF	TGTGCCAGCAGCTCCGGCTCCGGGACAGGGTATAACACCTTC
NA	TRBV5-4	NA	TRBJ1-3	CASSHGTKGNTIYF	TGTGCCAGCAGCCACGGGACAAAAGGAAACACCATATATTTT
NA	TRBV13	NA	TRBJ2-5	CASSFRSGETQYF	TGTGCCAGCAGCTTTCGGTCCGGGGAGACCCAGTACTTC
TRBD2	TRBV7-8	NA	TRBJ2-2	CASSLDLAGTGELFF	TGTGCCAGCAGCTTAGATCTAGCGGGGACCGGGGAGCTGTTTTTT
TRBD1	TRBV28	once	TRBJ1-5	CASSFISQGALNQPQHF	TGTGCCAGCAGTTTTATCTCGCAGGGGGCGCTGAATCAGCCCCAGCATTTT
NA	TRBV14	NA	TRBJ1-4	CASSLYQTEKLFF	TGTGCCAGCAGCCTATACCAGACAGAAAAACTGTTTTTT
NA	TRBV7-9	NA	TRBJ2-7	CASSLADGKFYEQYF	TGTGCCAGCAGCTTAGCCGACGGAAAATTCTACGAGCAGTACTTC
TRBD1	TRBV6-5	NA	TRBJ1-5	CASSQTGGYQPQHF	TGTGCCAGCAGCCAGACAGGGGGTTATCAGCCCCAGCATTTT
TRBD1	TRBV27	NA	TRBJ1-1	CASSFSDRGEVAFF	TGTGCCAGCAGTTTTTCCGACAGGGGAGAGGTTGCTTTCTTT
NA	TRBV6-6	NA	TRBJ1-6	CASSYLNSPLHF	TGTGCCAGCAGTTACTTGAATTCACCCCTCCACTTT
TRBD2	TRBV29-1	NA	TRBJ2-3	CSVQGTSGADTQYF	TGCAGCGTCCAAGGGACTAGCGGGGCAGATACGCAGTATTTT
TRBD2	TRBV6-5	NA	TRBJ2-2	CASSLSGGRFGELFF	TGTGCCAGCAGTTTATCGGGGGGGCGTTTCGGGGAGCTGTTTTTT
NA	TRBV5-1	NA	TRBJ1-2	CASSLEGLPAGYGYTF	TGCGCCAGCAGCTTGGAGGGACTCCCGGCAGGCTATGGCTACACCTTC
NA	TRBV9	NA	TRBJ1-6	CASSVLPSSYNSPLHF	TGTGCCAGCAGCGTACTACCGAGCTCCTATAATTCACCCCTCCACTTT
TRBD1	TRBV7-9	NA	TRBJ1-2	CASSVLQGAANYGYTF	TGTGCCAGCAGCGTATTACAGGGGGCAGCTAACTATGGCTACACCTTC
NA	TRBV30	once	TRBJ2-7	CAWSDDSSIVRKLTSYEQYF	TGTGCCTGGAGTGACGATTCCAGTATTGTTAGAAAATTGACTTCCTACGAGCAGTACTTC
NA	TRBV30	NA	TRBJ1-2	CAWSESEGGGYTF	TGTGCCTGGAGCGAGTCTGAGGGCGGGGGCTACACCTTC